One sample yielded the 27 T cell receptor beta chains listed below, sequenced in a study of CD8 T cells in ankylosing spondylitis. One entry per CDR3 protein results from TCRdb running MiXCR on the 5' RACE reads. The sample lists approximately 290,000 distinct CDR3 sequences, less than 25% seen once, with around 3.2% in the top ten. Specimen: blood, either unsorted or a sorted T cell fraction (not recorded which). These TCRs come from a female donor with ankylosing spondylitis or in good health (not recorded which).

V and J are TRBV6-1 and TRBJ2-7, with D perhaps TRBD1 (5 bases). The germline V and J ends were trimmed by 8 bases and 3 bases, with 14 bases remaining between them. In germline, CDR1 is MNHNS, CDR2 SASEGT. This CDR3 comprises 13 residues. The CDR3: CASGRGQNYEQYF. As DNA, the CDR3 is TGTGCCAGCGGTAGAGGACAAAACTACGAGCAGTACTTC.

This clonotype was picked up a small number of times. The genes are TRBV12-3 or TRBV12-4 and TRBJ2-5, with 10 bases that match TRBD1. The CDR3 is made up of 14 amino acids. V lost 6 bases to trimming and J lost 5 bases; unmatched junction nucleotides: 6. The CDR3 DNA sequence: TGTGCCAGCAGGACAGGGGGCTCATGGGAGACCCAGTACTTC. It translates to CASRTGGSWETQYF.

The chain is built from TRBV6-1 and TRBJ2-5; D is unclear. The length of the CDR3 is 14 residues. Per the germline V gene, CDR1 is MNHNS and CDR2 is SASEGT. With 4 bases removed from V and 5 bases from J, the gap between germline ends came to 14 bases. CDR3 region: CASSALPNGETQYF. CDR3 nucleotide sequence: TGTGCCAGCAGTGCCTTACCGAATGGTGAGACCCAGTACTTC.

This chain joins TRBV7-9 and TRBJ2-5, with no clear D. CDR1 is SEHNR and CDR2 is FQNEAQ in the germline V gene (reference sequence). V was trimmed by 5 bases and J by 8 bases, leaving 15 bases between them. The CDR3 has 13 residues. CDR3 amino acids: CASSPLAFGTQYF. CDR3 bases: TGTGCCAGCAGCCCCCTCGCATTTGGCACCCAGTACTTC.

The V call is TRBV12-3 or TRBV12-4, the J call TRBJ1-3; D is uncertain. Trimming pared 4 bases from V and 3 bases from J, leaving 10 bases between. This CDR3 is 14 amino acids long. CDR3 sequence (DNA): TGTGCCAGCAGTTATAATATTCGTGGAAACACCATATATTTT. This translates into CASSYNIRGNTIYF.

The CDR3, as DNA: TGTGCCAGCAGTACACCCGGGAGGCAGTTCTTC. It is translated as CASSTPGRQFF. This sequence joins TRBV2 and TRBJ2-1, with a tentative D call TRBD2 (6 bases). Germline lookup yields CDR1 SNHLY and CDR2 FYNNEI. V dropped 5 bases and J dropped 12 bases, with 11 bases sitting between them. The CDR3 totals 11 residues.

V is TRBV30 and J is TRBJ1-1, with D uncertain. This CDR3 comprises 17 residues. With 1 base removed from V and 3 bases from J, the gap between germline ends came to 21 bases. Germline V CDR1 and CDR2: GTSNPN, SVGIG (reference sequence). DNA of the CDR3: TGTGCCTGGAGTGAGCCCCAACCCTTACTTATCTACACTGAAGCTTTCTTT. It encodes CAWSEPQPLLIYTEAFF.

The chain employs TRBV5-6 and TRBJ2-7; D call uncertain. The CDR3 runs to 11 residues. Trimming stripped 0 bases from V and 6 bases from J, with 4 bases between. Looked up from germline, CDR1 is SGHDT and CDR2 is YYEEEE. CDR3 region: CASSLESEQYF. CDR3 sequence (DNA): TGTGCCAGCAGCTTGGAATCCGAGCAGTACTTC.

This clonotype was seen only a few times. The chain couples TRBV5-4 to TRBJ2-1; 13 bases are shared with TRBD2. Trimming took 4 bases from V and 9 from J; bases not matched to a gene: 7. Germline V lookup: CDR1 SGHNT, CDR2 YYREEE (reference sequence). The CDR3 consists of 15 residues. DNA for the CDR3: TGTGCCAGCAGCCATACTAGCGGGAGGGCCAGTGAGCAGTTCTTC. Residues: CASSHTSGRASEQFF.

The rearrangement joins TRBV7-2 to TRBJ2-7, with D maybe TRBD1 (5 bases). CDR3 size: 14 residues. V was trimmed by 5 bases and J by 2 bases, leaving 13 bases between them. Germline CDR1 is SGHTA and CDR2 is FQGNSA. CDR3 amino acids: CASSGQGIAYEQYF. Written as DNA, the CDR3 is TGTGCCAGCAGCGGCCAGGGTATCGCCTACGAGCAGTACTTC.

The CDR3 region is CAIRGGTAGETFF. The DNA for the CDR3 is TGTGCCATCAGGGGAGGGACGGCGGGCGAGACTTTCTTT. The chain uses TRBV10-3 and TRBJ1-1; maybe TRBD1 (5 bases). CDR1 ENHRY and CDR2 SYGVKD come from the germline V gene. The CDR3 has 13 amino acids. V lost 6 bases and J lost 12, with 20 bases in between.

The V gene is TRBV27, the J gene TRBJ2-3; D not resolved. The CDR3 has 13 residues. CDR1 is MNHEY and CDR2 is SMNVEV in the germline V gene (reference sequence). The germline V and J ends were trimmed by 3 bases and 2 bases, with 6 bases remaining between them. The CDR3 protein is CASSFRTTDTQYF. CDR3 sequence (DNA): TGTGCCAGCAGTTTTCGGACCACAGATACGCAGTATTTT.

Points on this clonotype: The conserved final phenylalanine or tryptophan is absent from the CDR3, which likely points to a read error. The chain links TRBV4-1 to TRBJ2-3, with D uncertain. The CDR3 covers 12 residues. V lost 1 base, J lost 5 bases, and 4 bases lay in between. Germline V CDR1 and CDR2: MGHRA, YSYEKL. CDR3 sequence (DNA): TGCGCCAGCAGCCAAGTTCGAGATACGCAGTATTTA. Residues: CASSQVRDTQYL.

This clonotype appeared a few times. The DNA for the CDR3 is TGTGCCAGCAGCCTGGTCGGAGTAGGGCTCAATGAGCAGTTCTTC. Its protein is CASSLVGVGLNEQFF. The chain uses TRBV3-1 and TRBJ2-1; D remains ambiguous. This CDR3 is built from 15 residues. CDR1 is LGHDT, CDR2 YNNKEL, per germline (reference sequence). The germline V and J ends were trimmed by 4 bases and 6 bases, with 16 bases remaining between them.

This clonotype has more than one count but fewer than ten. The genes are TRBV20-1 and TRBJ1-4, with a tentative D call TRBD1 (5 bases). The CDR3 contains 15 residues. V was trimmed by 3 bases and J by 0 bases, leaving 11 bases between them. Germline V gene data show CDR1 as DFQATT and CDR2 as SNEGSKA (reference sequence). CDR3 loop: CSARGGDATNEKLFF. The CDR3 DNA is TGCAGTGCTAGGGGGGGGGATGCAACTAATGAAAAACTGTTTTTT.

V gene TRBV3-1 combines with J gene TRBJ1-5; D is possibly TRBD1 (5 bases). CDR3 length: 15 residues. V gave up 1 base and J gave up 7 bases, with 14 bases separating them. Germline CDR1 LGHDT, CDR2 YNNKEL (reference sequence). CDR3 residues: CASSQGSGETQPQHF. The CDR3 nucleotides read TGTGCCAGCAGCCAAGGGTCGGGGGAAACGCAGCCCCAGCATTTT. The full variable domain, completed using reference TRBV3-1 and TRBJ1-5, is DTAVSQTPKYLVTQMGNDKSIKCEQNLGHDTMYWYKQDSKKFLKIMFSYNNKELIINETVPNRFSPKSPDKAHLNLHINSLELGDSAVYFCASSQGSGETQPQHFGDGTRLSIL.

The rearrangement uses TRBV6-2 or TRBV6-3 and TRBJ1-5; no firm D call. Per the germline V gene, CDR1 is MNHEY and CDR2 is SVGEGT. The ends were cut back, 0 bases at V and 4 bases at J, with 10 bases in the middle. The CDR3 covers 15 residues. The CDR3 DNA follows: TGTGCCAGCAGTTACTCCCTTGACTTGAATCAGCCCCAGCATTTT. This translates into CASSYSLDLNQPQHF.

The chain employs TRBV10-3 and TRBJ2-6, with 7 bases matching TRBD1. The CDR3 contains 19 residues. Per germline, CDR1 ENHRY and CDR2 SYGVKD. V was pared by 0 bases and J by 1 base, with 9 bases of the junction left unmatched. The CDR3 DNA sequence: TGTGCCATCAGTGAGTCAGGGGGCCCCGGACAGTCTGGGGCCAACGTCCTGACTTTC. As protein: CAISESGGPGQSGANVLTF.

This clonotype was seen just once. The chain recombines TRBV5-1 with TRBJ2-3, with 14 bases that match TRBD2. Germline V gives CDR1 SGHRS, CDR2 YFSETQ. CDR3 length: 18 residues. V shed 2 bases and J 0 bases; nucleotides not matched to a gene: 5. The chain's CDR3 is CASSFGLAGGYSTDTQYF. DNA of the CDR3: TGCGCCAGCAGCTTCGGACTAGCGGGAGGATATAGCACAGATACGCAGTATTTT.

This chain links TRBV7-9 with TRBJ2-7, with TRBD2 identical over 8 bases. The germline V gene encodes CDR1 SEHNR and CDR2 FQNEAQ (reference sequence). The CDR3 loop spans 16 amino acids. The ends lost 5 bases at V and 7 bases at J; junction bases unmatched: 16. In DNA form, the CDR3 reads TGTGCCAGCAGCCCCGAGTTCCTTCGGACTAGCCGGGAGCAGTACTTC. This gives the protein CASSPEFLRTSREQYF.

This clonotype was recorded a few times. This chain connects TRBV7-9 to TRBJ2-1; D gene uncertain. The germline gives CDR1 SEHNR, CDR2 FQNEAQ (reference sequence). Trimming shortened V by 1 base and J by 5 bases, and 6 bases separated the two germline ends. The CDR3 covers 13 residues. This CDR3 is CASSLGTNNEQFF. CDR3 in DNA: TGTGCCAGCAGCTTAGGGACCAACAATGAGCAGTTCTTC.

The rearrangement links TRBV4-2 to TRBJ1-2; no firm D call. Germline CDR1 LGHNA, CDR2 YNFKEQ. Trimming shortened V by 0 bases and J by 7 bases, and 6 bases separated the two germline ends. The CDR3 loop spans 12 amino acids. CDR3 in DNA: TGTGCCAGCAGCCAAGATAAGACTGGCTACACCTTC. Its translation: CASSQDKTGYTF.

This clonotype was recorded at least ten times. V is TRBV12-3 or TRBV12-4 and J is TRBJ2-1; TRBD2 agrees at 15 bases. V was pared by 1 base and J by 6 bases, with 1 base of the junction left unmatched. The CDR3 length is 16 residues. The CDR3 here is CASSLGTSGGANEQFF. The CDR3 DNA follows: TGTGCCAGCAGTTTAGGGACTAGCGGGGGGGCCAATGAGCAGTTCTTC.

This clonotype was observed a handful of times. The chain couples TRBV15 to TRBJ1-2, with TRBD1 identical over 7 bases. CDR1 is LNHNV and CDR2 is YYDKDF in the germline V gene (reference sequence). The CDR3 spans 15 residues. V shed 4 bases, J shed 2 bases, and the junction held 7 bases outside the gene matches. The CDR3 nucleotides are TGTGCCACCAGCAAGCCTACAGGGGTGAACTATGGCTACACCTTC. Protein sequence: CATSKPTGVNYGYTF.

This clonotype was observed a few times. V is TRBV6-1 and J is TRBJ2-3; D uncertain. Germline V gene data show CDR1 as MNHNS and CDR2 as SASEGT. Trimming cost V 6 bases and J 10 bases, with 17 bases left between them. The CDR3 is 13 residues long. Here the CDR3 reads CASRRSAPESQYF. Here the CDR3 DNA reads TGTGCCAGCAGGAGAAGCGCTCCTGAGTCGCAGTATTTT.

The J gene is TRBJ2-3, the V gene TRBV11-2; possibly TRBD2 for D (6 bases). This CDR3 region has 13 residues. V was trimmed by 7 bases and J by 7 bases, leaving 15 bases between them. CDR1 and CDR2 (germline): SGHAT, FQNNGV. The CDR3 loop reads CASNKLAANTQYF. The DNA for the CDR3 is TGTGCCAGCAACAAACTAGCCGCTAATACGCAGTATTTT.

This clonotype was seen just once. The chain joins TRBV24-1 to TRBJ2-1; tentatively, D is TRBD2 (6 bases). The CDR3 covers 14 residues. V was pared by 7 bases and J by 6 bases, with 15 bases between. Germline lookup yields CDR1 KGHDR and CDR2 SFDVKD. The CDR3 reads CATSEPGLTNEQFF. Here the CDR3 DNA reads TGTGCCACCAGCGAACCCGGACTAACCAATGAGCAGTTCTTC.